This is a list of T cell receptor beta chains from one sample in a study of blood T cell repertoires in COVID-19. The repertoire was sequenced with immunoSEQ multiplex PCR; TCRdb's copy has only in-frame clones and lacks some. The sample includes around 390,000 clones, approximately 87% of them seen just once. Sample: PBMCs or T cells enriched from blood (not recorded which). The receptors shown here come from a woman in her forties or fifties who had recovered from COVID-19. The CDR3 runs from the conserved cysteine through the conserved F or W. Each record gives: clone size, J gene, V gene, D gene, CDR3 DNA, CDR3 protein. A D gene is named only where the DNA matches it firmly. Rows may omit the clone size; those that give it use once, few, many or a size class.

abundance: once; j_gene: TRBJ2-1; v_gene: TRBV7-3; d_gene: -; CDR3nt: TGTGCCAGCAGCCCAAACAGGGAATATGAGCAGTTCTTC; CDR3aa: CASSPNREYEQFF
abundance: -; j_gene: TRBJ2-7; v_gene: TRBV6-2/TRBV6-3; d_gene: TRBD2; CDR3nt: TGTGCCAGCAGTTACCCGCGACTAGCGGGGAGCTCCTACGAGCAGTACTTC; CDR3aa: CASSYPRLAGSSYEQYF
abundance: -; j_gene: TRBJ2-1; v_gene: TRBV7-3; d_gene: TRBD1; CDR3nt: TGTGCCAGCAGCTTGACAGGGTCCAATGAGCAGTTCTTC; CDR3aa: CASSLTGSNEQFF
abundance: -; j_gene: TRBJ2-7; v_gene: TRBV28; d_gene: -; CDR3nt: TGTGCCAGCAGTTTGGCGGGTGGGGTTTCCGAGCAGTACTTC; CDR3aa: CASSLAGGVSEQYF
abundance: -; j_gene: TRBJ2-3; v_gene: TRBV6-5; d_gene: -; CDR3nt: TGTGCCAGCAGGCTATGGGGGCCTAGCACAGATACGCAGTATTTT; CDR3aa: CASRLWGPSTDTQYF
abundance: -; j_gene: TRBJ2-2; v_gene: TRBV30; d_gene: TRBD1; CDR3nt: TGTGCCTGGGGGACAGGGAACACCGGGGAGCTGTTTTTT; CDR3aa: CAWGTGNTGELFF
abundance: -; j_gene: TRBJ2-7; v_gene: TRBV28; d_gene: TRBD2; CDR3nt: TGTGCCAGCAGTCCCGGGTGGGGGGGCTCCTACGAGCAGTACTTC; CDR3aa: CASSPGWGGSYEQYF
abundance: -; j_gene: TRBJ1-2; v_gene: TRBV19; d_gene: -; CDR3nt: TGTGCCAGTAGTTCCAGAACGATGGCGGCGTACTATGGCTACACCTTC; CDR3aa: CASSSRTMAAYYGYTF
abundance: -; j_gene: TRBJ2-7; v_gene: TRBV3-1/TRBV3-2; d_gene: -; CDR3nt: TGTGCCAGCAGCCATAGGACAGCATTCTACGAGCAGTACTTC; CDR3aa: CASSHRTAFYEQYF
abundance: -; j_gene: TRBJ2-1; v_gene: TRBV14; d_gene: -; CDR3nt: TGTGCCAGCAGCCAAGAAGGAAGGACAGACTACAATGAGCAGTTCTTC; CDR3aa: CASSQEGRTDYNEQFF
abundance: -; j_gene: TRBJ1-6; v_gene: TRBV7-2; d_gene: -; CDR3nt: TGTGCCAGCAGCCCAGGCGGGGACCCGCTCACCCTCCACTTT; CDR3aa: CASSPGGDPLTLHF
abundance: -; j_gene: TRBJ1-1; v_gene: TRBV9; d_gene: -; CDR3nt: TGTGCCAGCAGCTTACAGAGTTTGAACACTGAAGCTTTCTTT; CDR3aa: CASSLQSLNTEAFF
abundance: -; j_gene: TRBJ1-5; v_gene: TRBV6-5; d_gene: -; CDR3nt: TGTGCCAGCAGTCTTCAACAGGGACAGCCCCAGCATTTT; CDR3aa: CASSLQQGQPQHF
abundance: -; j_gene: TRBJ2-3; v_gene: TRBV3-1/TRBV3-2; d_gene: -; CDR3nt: TGTGCCAGCAGCCAAGATCGCCCCCAGTTGTATTTT; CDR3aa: CASSQDRPQLYF
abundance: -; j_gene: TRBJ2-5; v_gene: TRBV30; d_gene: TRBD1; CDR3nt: TGTGCCTGGAGTGGAATCACAGGGGTGGGAGAGACCCAGTACTTC; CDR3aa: CAWSGITGVGETQYF
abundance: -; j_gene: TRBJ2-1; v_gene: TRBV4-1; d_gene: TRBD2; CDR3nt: TGCGCCAGCAGCCACCCCAGGACTAGCGGGGGCCCTACCAGCTCCTACAATGAGCAGTTCTTC; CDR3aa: CASSHPRTSGGPTSSYNEQFF
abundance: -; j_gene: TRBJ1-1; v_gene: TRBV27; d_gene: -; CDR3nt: TGTGCCAGCAGTTATGCGGGTTCGGGTGAAGCTTTCTTT; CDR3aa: CASSYAGSGEAFF